This T cell receptor beta chain was retrieved from a study of shared clonotypes between healthy human individuals. The overall study: The people who gave samples were a couple of women and three men aged 18 to 49. General study findings and limits: When compared with the clonotypes that were shared by all four sorted-subset donors, the non-shared clonotypes turned out to have lower generation probabilities. Roughly 4.7% was the fraction of naive CD4 clonotypes found shared across four donors.

Splitting the CD4+ cells yielded a CD45RA+ naive subset and a CD45RA-negative memory subset. Looked up from germline, CDR1 is KGHSH and CDR2 is LQKENI. V was cut by 3 bases and J by 3 bases, with 12 bases left in between. The CDR3 runs to 15 residues. Generated by immunoSEQ multiplex PCR, the TCRdb table keeps only in-frame clones and is missing some. The table records hundreds of thousands of clones, 90% to 96% of them present only once. Note on this clone: Antigen unknown.

The clonotype comes from a young woman in good health. The chain uses TRBV18 and TRBJ2-1; D possibly corresponds to TRBD2 (6 bases). The specimen sequenced was naive CD4+ T cells sorted from blood. The subset was: CD45RA+ positively selected. In DNA form, the CDR3 reads TGTGCCAGCTCACCTGGAGGGACTCTCTACAATGAGCAGTTCTTC. Its translation is CASSPGGTLYNEQFF.